The clone carrying this TCR beta chain has more than one count but fewer than ten. The data were obtained in a study of blood T cells in healthy people across ages. Then a second PCR, running about 6 to 12 cycles, was carried out with a sample-barcoded 5' primer and a J-beta primer mix. TCRdb called the 5' RACE reads again in MiXCR, with one record for every CDR3 protein. Of about 800,000 distinct CDR3 sequences in the sample, more than 20% were seen once. The germline CDR1 and CDR2 sequences are MGHRA and YSYEKL. The V segment lost 4 bases and the J segment 1 base; nucleotides outside the gene matches: 10. The CDR3 is 17 residues long. This sample was shared with a second study, whose subject was T cells of mothers and their children.

The TCR sequence derives from a boy between 10 and 17 years old in good health. The rearrangement joins TRBV4-1 to TRBJ2-7, with 10 bases that match TRBD2. The specimen was blood. The CDR3 protein is CASSPFLAGEASYEQYF. The CDR3 DNA reads TGCGCCAGCAGCCCCTTCCTAGCGGGAGAGGCTTCCTACGAGCAGTACTTC.